This T cell receptor beta chain was captured by sequencing in a study of T-cell reconstitution after alpha-beta-depleted transplantation in children. Overall study findings and caveats: T-cell counts and diversity at one year following transplant were attributed mainly to newly produced T cells. Several hundred rapidly expanded clones from non-depleted graft cells reportedly supplied alpha-beta T cells about two months post-transplant. Surviving recipient T cells and thymic progenitors underlay high day-60 TCRbeta diversity in some patients.

Trimming removed 3 bases at V and 3 bases at J, with 8 bases between. CDR1 is MDHEN and CDR2 is SYDVKM in the germline V gene. This CDR3 has 14 amino acids. Unique molecular identifiers featured in how the TCRbeta library was prepared. TCRdb used MiXCR to reprocess the PCR reads, holding one entry per CDR3 protein. This sample carries hundreds of thousands of distinct CDR3 sequences, under 15% of them seen once, and the ten largest clones take over 2%. Concerning this clonotype: Its antigen is not identified.

This material consisted of PBMCs, mostly from graft donor cells, taken 360 days after TCRalphabeta/CD19-depleted stem cell transplant. The receptor's source is a male patient aged 5 to 17 who had a stem cell transplant for acute myeloid leukemia, so the T cells may come from the graft donor. V usage is TRBV28 and J usage is TRBJ2-2; D unclear. The CDR3 coding sequence is TGTGCCAGCAGTTTTAGCCCGGACACCGGGGAGCTGTTTTTT. Amino acid sequence: CASSFSPDTGELFF. Based on the CDR3 plus reference TRBV28 and TRBJ2-2, the full variable domain is DVKVTQSSRYLVKRTGEKVFLECVQDMDHENMFWYRQDPGLGLRLIYFSYDVKMKEKGDIPEGYSVSREKKERFSLILESASTNQTSMYLCASSFSPDTGELFFGEGSRLTVL.